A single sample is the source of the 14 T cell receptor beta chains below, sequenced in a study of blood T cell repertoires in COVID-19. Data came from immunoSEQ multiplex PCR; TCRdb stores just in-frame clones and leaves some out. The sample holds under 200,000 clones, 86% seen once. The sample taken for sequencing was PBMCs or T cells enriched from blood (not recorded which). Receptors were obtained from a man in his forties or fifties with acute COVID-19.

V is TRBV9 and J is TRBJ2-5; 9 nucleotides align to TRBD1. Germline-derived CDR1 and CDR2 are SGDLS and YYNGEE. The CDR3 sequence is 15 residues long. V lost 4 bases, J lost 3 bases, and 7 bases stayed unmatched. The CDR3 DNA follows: TGTGCCAGCAGCCCGTATGGGGACAGGGAAGAGACCCAGTACTTC. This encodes CASSPYGDREETQYF.

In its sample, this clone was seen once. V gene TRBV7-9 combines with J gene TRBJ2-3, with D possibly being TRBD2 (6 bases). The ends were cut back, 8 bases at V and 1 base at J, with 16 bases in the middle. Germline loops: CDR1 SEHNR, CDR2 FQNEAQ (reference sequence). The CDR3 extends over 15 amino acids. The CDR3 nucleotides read TGTGCCAGCCCCCCGGACTACTTACGCACAGATACGCAGTATTTT. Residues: CASPPDYLRTDTQYF. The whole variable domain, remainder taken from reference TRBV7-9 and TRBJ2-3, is DTGVSQNPRHKITKRGQNVTFRCDPISEHNRLYWYRQTLGQGPEFLTYFQNEAQLEKSRLLSDRFSAERPKGSFSTLEIQRTEQGDSAMYLCASPPDYLRTDTQYFGPGTRLTVL.

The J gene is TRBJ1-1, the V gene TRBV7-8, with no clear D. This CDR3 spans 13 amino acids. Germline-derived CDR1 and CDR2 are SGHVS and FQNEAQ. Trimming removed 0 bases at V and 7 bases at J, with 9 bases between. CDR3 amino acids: CASSLAPQREAFF. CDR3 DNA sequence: TGTGCCAGCAGCTTAGCGCCCCAGCGTGAAGCTTTCTTT.

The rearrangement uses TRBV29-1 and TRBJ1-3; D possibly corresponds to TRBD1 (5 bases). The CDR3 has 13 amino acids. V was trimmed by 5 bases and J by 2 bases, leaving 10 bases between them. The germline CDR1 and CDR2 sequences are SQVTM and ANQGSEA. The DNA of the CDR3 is TGCAGCGTTCAGGGTGTAACTGGAAACACCATATATTTT. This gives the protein CSVQGVTGNTIYF.

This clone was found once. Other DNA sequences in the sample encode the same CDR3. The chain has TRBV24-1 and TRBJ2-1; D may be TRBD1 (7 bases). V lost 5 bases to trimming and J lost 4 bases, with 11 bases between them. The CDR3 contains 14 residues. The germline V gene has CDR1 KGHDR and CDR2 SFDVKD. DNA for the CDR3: TGTGCCACCAGTGGCTCAGGGGGGTACAATGAGCAGTTCTTC. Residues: CATSGSGGYNEQFF.

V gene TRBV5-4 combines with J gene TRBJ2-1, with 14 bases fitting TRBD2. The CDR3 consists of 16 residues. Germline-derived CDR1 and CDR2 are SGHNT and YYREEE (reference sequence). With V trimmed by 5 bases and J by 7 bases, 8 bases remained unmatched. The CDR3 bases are TGTGCCAGCAGAGGGACTAGCGGGGGACCTGGGAATGAGCAGTTCTTC. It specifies CASRGTSGGPGNEQFF.

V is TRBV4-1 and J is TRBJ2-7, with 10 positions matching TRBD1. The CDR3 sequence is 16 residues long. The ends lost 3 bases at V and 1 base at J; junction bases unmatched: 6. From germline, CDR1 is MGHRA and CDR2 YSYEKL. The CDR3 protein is CASSHLGQGDSYEQYF. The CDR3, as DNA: TGCGCCAGCAGCCACCTAGGACAGGGGGATTCCTACGAGCAGTACTTC.

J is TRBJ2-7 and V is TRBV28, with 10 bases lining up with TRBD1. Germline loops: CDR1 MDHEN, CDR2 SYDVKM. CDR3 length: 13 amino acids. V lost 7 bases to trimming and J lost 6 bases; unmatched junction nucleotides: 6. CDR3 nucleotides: TGTGCCAGCACAGGGACAGGGGTCTCCGAGCAGTACTTC. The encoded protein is CASTGTGVSEQYF.

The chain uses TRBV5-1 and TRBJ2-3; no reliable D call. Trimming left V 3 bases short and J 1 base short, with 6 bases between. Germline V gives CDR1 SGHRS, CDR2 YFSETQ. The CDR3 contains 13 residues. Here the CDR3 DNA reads TGCGCCAGCAGCTCCTCCCGCACAGATACGCAGTATTTT. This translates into CASSSSRTDTQYF.

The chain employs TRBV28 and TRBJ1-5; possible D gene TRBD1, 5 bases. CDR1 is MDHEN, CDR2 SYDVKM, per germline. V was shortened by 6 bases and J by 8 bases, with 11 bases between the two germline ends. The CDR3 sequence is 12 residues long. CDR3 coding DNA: TGTGCCAGCAGATTCACGACAGAGCCCCAGCATTTT. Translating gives CASRFTTEPQHF.

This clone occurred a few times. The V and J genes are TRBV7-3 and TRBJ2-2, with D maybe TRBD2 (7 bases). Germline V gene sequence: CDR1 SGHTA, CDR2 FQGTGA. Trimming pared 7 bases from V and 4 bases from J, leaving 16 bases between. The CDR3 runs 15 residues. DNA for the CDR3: TGTGCCAGCACCTCAGGACTAGGGGGCACCGGGGAGCTGTTTTTT. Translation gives CASTSGLGGTGELFF.

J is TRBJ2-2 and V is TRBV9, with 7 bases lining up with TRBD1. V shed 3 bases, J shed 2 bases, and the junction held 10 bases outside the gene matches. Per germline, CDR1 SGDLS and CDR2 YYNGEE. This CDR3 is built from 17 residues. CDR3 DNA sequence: TGTGCCAGCAGCGCAATAATGGGGACAGTTAACACCGGGGAGCTGTTTTTT. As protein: CASSAIMGTVNTGELFF.

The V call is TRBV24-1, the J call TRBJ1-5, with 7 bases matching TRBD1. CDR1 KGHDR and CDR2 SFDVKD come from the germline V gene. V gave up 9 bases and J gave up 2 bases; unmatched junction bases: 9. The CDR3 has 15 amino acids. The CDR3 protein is CATGQGGMGNQPQHF. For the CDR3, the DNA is TGTGCCACCGGCCAGGGGGGAATGGGCAATCAGCCCCAGCATTTT.

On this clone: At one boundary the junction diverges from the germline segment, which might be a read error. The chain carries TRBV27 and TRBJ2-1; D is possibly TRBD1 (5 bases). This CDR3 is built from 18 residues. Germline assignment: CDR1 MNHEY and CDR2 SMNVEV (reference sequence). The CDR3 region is CASSLRGPLISSDNEQFF. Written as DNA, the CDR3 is TGTGCCAGCAGTTTAAGGGGTCCCCTTATATCCTCCGACAATGAGCAGTTCTTC.